This entry lists 26 T cell receptor beta chains sequenced from one sample in a study of T cell responses to AZD1222 COVID-19 vaccine (dated by TCRdb to the early 2020s). Receptor amplification or capture employed the immunoSEQ multiplex PCR assay. The immuneACCESS repertoire file appears here via TCRdb, limited to in-frame rearrangements. These files lack a portion of the clones; in checked studies, under half of the deficit traces to unresolved V genes, and the cause of the others is not known. Within this sample are 150,000 or so clones, with 89% of them counted one time only. The ten biggest clones cover around 5% of the sample. The intended sense of this specimen's time point label: baseline before first vaccination. The sample consisted of peripheral blood, taken on day 0 of AZD1222 vaccination. The receptors shown here come from an adult in good health.

V usage is TRBV7-6 and J usage is TRBJ1-4; D is unresolved. The length of the CDR3 is 17 residues. Trimming cost V 5 bases and J 7 bases, with 23 bases left between them. CDR1 and CDR2 (germline): SGHVS, FNYEAQ. CDR3 sequence: CASSKIGPSTEAEKLFF. The CDR3 nucleotides read TGTGCCAGCAGCAAAATCGGCCCATCAACAGAAGCTGAAAAACTGTTTTTT.

The V and J genes are TRBV19 and TRBJ1-6; possible D gene TRBD1, 5 bases. This CDR3 has 13 amino acids. Germline CDR1 and CDR2: LNHDA and SQIVND (reference sequence). V dropped 0 bases and J dropped 8 bases, with 5 bases sitting between them. CDR3 DNA: TGTGCCAGTAGTATAGAGACAGATTCACCCCTCCACTTT. Amino acids: CASSIETDSPLHF.

This clone was found many times. J is TRBJ2-7 and V is TRBV27; D unclear. V lost 2 bases to trimming and J lost 0 bases, with 8 bases between them. CDR1 is MNHEY and CDR2 is SMNVEV in the germline V gene (reference sequence). The CDR3 length is 14 residues. CDR3 sequence reads: CASSLTQSSYEQYF. CDR3 DNA: TGTGCCAGCAGTTTAACACAGAGCTCCTACGAGCAGTACTTC.

This clone was counted a few times. The chain combines TRBV5-1 with TRBJ1-1; 12 nucleotides align to TRBD1. This CDR3 has 17 residues. Germline V gives CDR1 SGHRS, CDR2 YFSETQ. V lost 0 bases to trimming and J lost 2 bases; unmatched junction nucleotides: 5. For the CDR3, the DNA is TGCGCCAGCAGCTTGGGAGGGACAGGGGGCCTTAACACTGAAGCTTTCTTT. Amino acids: CASSLGGTGGLNTEAFF.

The chain carries TRBV13 and TRBJ1-1, with TRBD1 as a possible D gene (5 bases). The CDR3 length is 15 residues. The germline V and J ends were trimmed by 1 base and 3 bases, with 12 bases remaining between them. Per the germline V gene, CDR1 is PRHDT and CDR2 is FYEKMQ (reference sequence). CDR3 in DNA: TGTGCCAGCAGCTTAGATGGGCAGGGCTACACTGAAGCTTTCTTT. Protein product: CASSLDGQGYTEAFF.

The chain employs TRBV2 and TRBJ1-5, with 7 nucleotides matching TRBD1. The CDR3 covers 15 residues. The J segment lost 1 base and the V segment lost 10 bases, leaving 10 bases of the junction unmatched. CDR1 is SNHLY, CDR2 FYNNEI, per germline. DNA for the CDR3: TGTGCCACCTCGAGGGAGGGGGCAAGCAATCAGCCCCAGCATTTT. Protein product: CATSREGASNQPQHF.

The gene calls are TRBV18 and TRBJ1-1, with D perhaps TRBD1 (6 bases). CDR1 KGHSH and CDR2 LQKENI come from the germline V gene. Trimming took off 2 bases at V and 3 bases at J, with 7 bases between the two ends. The CDR3 runs to 13 residues. The CDR3 loop is CASSPRGDTEAFF. In DNA, the CDR3 is TGTGCCAGCTCACCAAGGGGGGACACTGAAGCTTTCTTT.

The chain carries TRBV4-3 and TRBJ2-3, with 8 bases matching TRBD1. Trimming at V came to 4 bases and at J to 3 bases, leaving 3 bases not matched to a gene. Per the germline V gene, CDR1 is LGHNA and CDR2 is YSLEER. The CDR3 contains 14 residues. This chain's CDR3 is CASSPGTGTDTQYF. The CDR3 DNA reads TGCGCCAGCAGCCCAGGGACAGGAACAGATACGCAGTATTTT.

The chain employs TRBV5-1 and TRBJ2-1, with TRBD2 identical over 7 bases. Germline V gene lookup returns CDR1 SGHRS and CDR2 YFSETQ. V lost 5 bases to trimming and J lost 2 bases; unmatched junction nucleotides: 7. This CDR3 contains 15 residues. CDR3: CASRLAGIPYNEQFF. The DNA of the CDR3 is TGCGCCAGCAGGTTAGCGGGTATCCCCTACAATGAGCAGTTCTTC.

Points on this clone: Additional DNA sequences in this sample encode the identical CDR3. The chain carries TRBV7-2 and TRBJ1-5, with TRBD1 matching over 9 bases. The germline V gene has CDR1 SGHTA and CDR2 FQGNSA. With 3 bases clipped from V and 5 bases from J, the junction kept 2 bases outside the gene matches. This CDR3 spans 14 amino acids. CDR3 sequence reads: CASSFRQGDQPQHF. Written as DNA, the CDR3 is TGTGCCAGCAGCTTTAGACAGGGGGATCAGCCCCAGCATTTT. The complete variable domain, with remaining parts taken from reference TRBV7-2 and TRBJ1-5, reads GAGVSQSPSNKVTEKGKDVELRCDPISGHTALYWYRQSLGQGLEFLIYFQGNSAPDKSGLPSDRFSAERTGGSVSTLTIQRTQQEDSAVYLCASSFRQGDQPQHFGDGTRLSIL.

V gene TRBV5-4 combines with J gene TRBJ1-4, with D possibly being TRBD1 (6 bases). Germline lookup yields CDR1 SGHNT and CDR2 YYREEE (reference sequence). Deletions cut 4 bases from V and 8 bases from J, with 12 bases between. The CDR3 is made up of 13 amino acids. CDR3 nucleotides: TGTGCCAGCAGCCGCCCCGACAGGGAAAAACTGTTTTTT. It translates to CASSRPDREKLFF.

The chain combines TRBV10-2 with TRBJ2-7; no reliable D call. Germline CDR1 reads WSHSY; CDR2 reads SAAADI. The CDR3 consists of 16 residues. Deletions cut 5 bases from V and 0 bases from J, with 17 bases between. The CDR3 reads CASSNLRRASSYEQYF. As DNA, the CDR3 is TGCGCCAGCAGTAACTTGCGTCGGGCCAGCTCCTACGAGCAGTACTTC.

The V and J genes are TRBV5-1 and TRBJ2-2; D might be TRBD1 (6 bases). The CDR3 runs 16 residues. CDR1 is SGHRS and CDR2 is YFSETQ in the germline V gene. V lost 4 bases, J lost 5 bases, and 18 bases lay in between. Here the CDR3 DNA reads TGCGCCAGCAGCAAGCCAGAACAGGGTAGAACCGGGGAGCTGTTTTTT. Translating gives CASSKPEQGRTGELFF.

V and J are TRBV9 and TRBJ1-1, with D possibly TRBD1 on 6 matching bases. V lost 4 bases and J 1 base, leaving 11 bases between the germline ends. Germline V gene sequence: CDR1 SGDLS, CDR2 YYNGEE. CDR3 length: 14 residues. This chain's CDR3 is CASSPGQPNTEAFF. The CDR3 DNA follows: TGTGCCAGCAGCCCCGGACAGCCGAACACTGAAGCTTTCTTT.

V is TRBV29-1 and J is TRBJ1-2; 7 bases map to TRBD1. V shed 4 bases, J shed 9 bases, and the junction held 14 bases outside the gene matches. Germline V gives CDR1 SQVTM, CDR2 ANQGSEA. The CDR3 runs 14 residues. The CDR3 nucleotides are TGCAGCGTTGCTAGGGCGACAGGGAGGTATAGCTACACCTTC. Translation: CSVARATGRYSYTF.

This sequence joins TRBV2 and TRBJ2-3; D gene ambiguous. Germline values: CDR1 SNHLY, CDR2 FYNNEI. The CDR3 runs to 14 residues. With 3 bases removed from V and 0 bases from J, the gap between germline ends came to 7 bases. As DNA, the CDR3 is TGTGCCAGCAGTGATTTGCTAAGCACAGATACGCAGTATTTT. Protein sequence: CASSDLLSTDTQYF.

The sample holds one count of this clone. This rearrangement joins TRBV18 to TRBJ1-3, with D perhaps matching TRBD1 (5 bases). CDR3 length: 15 residues. The V end lost 3 bases, the J end lost 0 bases, and 9 bases lay between the germline ends. From germline, CDR1 is KGHSH and CDR2 LQKENI. The CDR3 DNA reads TGTGCCAGCTCACCGGGACCTAGCTCTGGAAACACCATATATTTT. Translating it yields CASSPGPSSGNTIYF.

The chain couples TRBV3-1 (or the pseudogene TRBV3-2) to TRBJ2-3; D may be TRBD1 (5 bases). V dropped 4 bases and J dropped 4 bases, with 15 bases sitting between them. The CDR3 is 15 amino acids. Per the germline V gene, CDR1 is LGHDT and CDR2 is YNNKEL (reference sequence). The CDR3 bases are TGTGCCAGCAGCCTTTGGGGCCCGAGCGCAGATACGCAGTATTTT. It translates to CASSLWGPSADTQYF.

This clone was observed once. The V gene is TRBV23-1, the J gene TRBJ1-2, with 7 bases that match TRBD1. TRBV23-1 belongs to the ORF category, with a function that is uncertain. With V trimmed by 5 bases and J by 3 bases, 9 bases remained unmatched. The length of the CDR3 is 15 residues. CDR3 residues: CASSMQGEFYYGYTF. The CDR3 bases are TGCGCCAGCAGTATGCAGGGGGAGTTCTACTATGGCTACACCTTC.

The chain combines TRBV4-2 with TRBJ2-7; maybe TRBD2 (6 bases). V gave up 4 bases and J gave up 2 bases, with 12 bases separating them. The CDR3 covers 14 residues. Looked up from germline, CDR1 is LGHNA and CDR2 is YNFKEQ. The CDR3 DNA reads as TGTGCCAGCAGCCGAGGGGACTCAACCTACGAGCAGTACTTC. Protein sequence: CASSRGDSTYEQYF.

The gene calls are TRBV6-1 and TRBJ1-2; unclear D gene. Trimming shortened V by 1 base and J by 0 bases, and 12 bases separated the two germline ends. CDR1 is MNHNS and CDR2 is SASEGT in the germline V gene. CDR3 length: 16 amino acids. For the CDR3, the DNA is TGTGCCAGCAGTGAAGGCGAGGCAGGTACTAACTATGGCTACACCTTC. Its protein product is CASSEGEAGTNYGYTF.

The CDR3 loop is CASSLIGGNQPQHF. The CDR3 region has the DNA TGCGCCAGCAGCTTGATAGGAGGCAATCAGCCCCAGCATTTT. V gene TRBV5-1 combines with J gene TRBJ1-5; D is ambiguous. The germline V and J ends were trimmed by 1 base and 2 bases, with 7 bases remaining between them. This CDR3 contains 14 residues. Germline V gives CDR1 SGHRS, CDR2 YFSETQ.

The chain uses TRBV7-2 and TRBJ1-3, with D perhaps TRBD1 (6 bases). This CDR3 region has 16 residues. The germline V gene encodes CDR1 SGHTA and CDR2 FQGNSA. V lost 4 bases and J 2 bases, leaving 15 bases between the germline ends. The CDR3 coding sequence is TGTGCCAGCAGCTACCTTCCCAAGGGGGCTGGAAACACCATATATTTT. Protein sequence: CASSYLPKGAGNTIYF. Together with reference TRBV7-2 and TRBJ1-3, the CDR3 gives the full variable domain: GAGVSQSPSNKVTEKGKDVELRCDPISGHTALYWYRQSLGQGLEFLIYFQGNSAPDKSGLPSDRFSAERTGGSVSTLTIQRTQQEDSAVYLCASSYLPKGAGNTIYFGEGSWLTVV.

The chain is built from TRBV10-3 and TRBJ1-1, with D unresolved. Trimming shortened V by 7 bases and J by 1 base, and 10 bases separated the two germline ends. The CDR3 contains 13 residues. Germline values: CDR1 ENHRY, CDR2 SYGVKD. The CDR3 nucleotides read TGTGCCATCACCCCGGGCCCGAACACTGAAGCTTTCTTT. This translates into CAITPGPNTEAFF.

The V call is TRBV28, the J call TRBJ2-2; D uncertain. Looked up from germline, CDR1 is MDHEN and CDR2 is SYDVKM. The ends were cut back, 0 bases at V and 3 bases at J, with 5 bases in the middle. The CDR3 has 14 amino acids. This CDR3 is CASSLWEDTGELFF. CDR3 bases: TGTGCCAGCAGTTTATGGGAAGACACCGGGGAGCTGTTTTTT.

The chain recombines TRBV19 with TRBJ1-5; D gene unclear. The germline V and J ends were trimmed by 4 bases and 10 bases, with 11 bases remaining between them. The CDR3 has 12 amino acids. Germline assignment: CDR1 LNHDA and CDR2 SQIVND (reference sequence). In nucleotides, the CDR3 is TGTGCCAGTAGTAGAGAGAGGGAACCCCAGCATTTT. It is translated as CASSREREPQHF.